This T cell receptor (beta chain) appears in the sequencing data of a study of T cell repertoires in cytomegalovirus infection. Background on the study: Epitope selection comprised recently identified HLA-C-restricted CMV epitopes and well-studied HLA-B-restricted CMV epitopes. In public TCR beta signatures, there were indications of both CMV infection and matching HLA type.

This clonotype came up a few times. Its antigen remains unknown. TCRdb redid the calling of the reads with MiXCR, one entry per CDR3 protein. The table has nearly 700,000 distinct CDR3 sequences, roughly a third seen once. The sequences come from cultured PBMCs, collected from culture after CMV antigen stimulation. The sequence derives from a human donor in good health (CMV status not recorded). Some clones in this sample may be carry-over from other donors' samples.

The chain's CDR3 is CASSTSLRDQPQHF. The CDR3 region has the DNA TGCGCCAGCAGCACTTCCCTAAGGGATCAGCCCCAGCATTTT. This sequence joins TRBV4-3 and TRBJ1-5, with D hard to call. Germline V lookup: CDR1 LGHNA, CDR2 YSLEER. Trimming removed 5 bases at V and 5 bases at J, with 13 bases between. The CDR3 runs 14 residues.